The 25 T cell receptor beta chains reported below all come from one sample, sequenced in a study of shared clonotypes between healthy human individuals (dated by TCRdb to about 2020). CD8 naive samples consisted of CD45RO-negative cells that were positively selected for CCR7, yielding a CD45RA+CCR7+ population without TemRA cells. Receptor libraries were prepared by the immunoSEQ multiplex PCR assay. Here the immuneACCESS table is served through TCRdb, limited to in-frame sequences with V and J called. Missing clones are a known gap in these copies; in checked studies unresolved V genes cover under half, and the rest lacks a known reason. Across this sample there are hundreds of thousands of clones, with 90% to 95% seen only once. The ten largest clones take up over 0.1% of the sample. The sample comprised naive CD8+ T cells sorted from blood. Interpreted using the paper, the cell subset or site label stands for: CD45RA+CCR7+. Receptors were obtained from a woman in her 30s in good health.

This clone was seen once. J is TRBJ2-7 and V is TRBV7-6; possibly TRBD2 for D (5 bases). This CDR3 spans 15 amino acids. Trimming pared 1 base from V and 1 base from J, leaving 11 bases between. Germline V lookup: CDR1 SGHVS, CDR2 FNYEAQ. CDR3 in amino acids: CASSLGPAGSYEQYF. In DNA, the CDR3 is TGTGCCAGCAGCTTAGGCCCCGCGGGTTCCTACGAGCAGTACTTC.

The count of this clone is one. The J gene is TRBJ2-1, the V gene TRBV19, with 9 positions matching TRBD2. Per germline, CDR1 LNHDA and CDR2 SQIVND (reference sequence). The CDR3 sequence is 14 residues long. V was pared by 3 bases and J by 7 bases, with 4 bases of the junction left unmatched. As DNA, the CDR3 is TGTGCCAGTAGTATGACTAGCGGAGGGAATGAGCAGTTCTTC. This encodes CASSMTSGGNEQFF.

The chain links TRBV5-6 to TRBJ2-7; D remains ambiguous. Germline loops: CDR1 SGHDT, CDR2 YYEEEE. V was shortened by 4 bases and J by 4 bases, with 21 bases between the two germline ends. The CDR3 length is 16 residues. The CDR3: CASSRRFTPPYYEQYF. CDR3 in DNA: TGTGCCAGCAGCCGGAGATTTACGCCCCCCTATTACGAGCAGTACTTC.

The J gene is TRBJ2-2, the V gene TRBV7-3; 7 nucleotides align to TRBD2. This CDR3 contains 14 residues. From germline, CDR1 is SGHTA and CDR2 FQGTGA. J was trimmed by 2 bases and V by 6 bases; bases with no gene match: 3. CDR3 region: CASRRLANTGELFF. CDR3 DNA: TGTGCCAGCAGGCGACTAGCTAACACCGGGGAGCTGTTTTTT.

As concerns this clone: This sample includes further DNA sequences coding for the same CDR3. This chain uses TRBV27 with TRBJ2-2, with 10 bases fitting TRBD2. The CDR3 covers 16 residues. The ends lost 5 bases at V and 4 bases at J; junction bases unmatched: 7. The germline gives CDR1 MNHEY, CDR2 SMNVEV (reference sequence). Here the CDR3 reads CASSPPGLAATGELFF. CDR3 DNA sequence: TGTGCCAGCAGTCCCCCAGGACTAGCGGCCACCGGGGAGCTGTTTTTT.

The V gene is TRBV4-1, the J gene TRBJ2-1; TRBD2 aligns across 11 bases. The V gene end was trimmed by 6 bases and the J gene end by 6 bases; junction bases not matched to a gene: 7. CDR1 and CDR2 from the germline V gene are MGHRA and YSYEKL. The CDR3 contains 15 residues. This CDR3 is CASRSGLAEFNEQFF. CDR3 bases: TGCGCCAGCAGATCGGGACTAGCGGAGTTCAATGAGCAGTTCTTC.

This clone was counted a single time. The chain couples TRBV9 to TRBJ1-1; TRBD1 is a possible D gene (5 bases). The CDR3 runs to 15 residues. The ends were cut back, 4 bases at V and 1 base at J, with 14 bases in the middle. Germline V gene sequence: CDR1 SGDLS, CDR2 YYNGEE. The CDR3 is CASSPRGGTNTEAFF. In nucleotides, the CDR3 is TGTGCCAGCAGCCCAAGGGGAGGTACGAACACTGAAGCTTTCTTT.

V and J are TRBV7-9 and TRBJ2-7; D is unresolved. The V end lost 4 bases, the J end lost 5 bases, and 12 bases lay between the germline ends. Per the germline V gene, CDR1 is SEHNR and CDR2 is FQNEAQ (reference sequence). The CDR3 consists of 13 residues. This CDR3 reads CASSSSLFDEQYF. Here the CDR3 DNA reads TGTGCCAGCAGCTCCTCTTTGTTCGACGAGCAGTACTTC.

The sample holds a few counts of this clone. The rearrangement joins TRBV30 to TRBJ1-5, with D unresolved. The CDR3 extends over 14 amino acids. Germline V CDR1 and CDR2: GTSNPN, SVGIG (reference sequence). Deletions cut 0 bases from V and 0 bases from J, with 6 bases between. CDR3 DNA: TGTGCCTGGAGTGTAGGTGATAGCAATCAGCCCCAGCATTTT. Amino acids: CAWSVGDSNQPQHF.

This rearrangement joins TRBV5-4 to TRBJ1-2; no definite D call. CDR3 length equals 14 residues. Trimming cost V 2 bases and J 3 bases, with 11 bases left between them. CDR1 and CDR2 (germline): SGHNT, YYREEE (reference sequence). CDR3 region: CASSFGDVDYGYTF. CDR3 bases: TGTGCCAGCAGCTTCGGGGATGTGGACTATGGCTACACCTTC.

The V and J genes are TRBV6-1 and TRBJ2-1, with TRBD2 matching over 11 bases. This CDR3 spans 15 amino acids. V was pared by 5 bases and J by 3 bases, with 3 bases of the junction left unmatched. Germline CDR1 MNHNS, CDR2 SASEGT. CDR3 sequence reads: CASSLSGRVYNEQFF. CDR3 sequence (DNA): TGTGCCAGCAGTCTTAGCGGGAGGGTCTACAATGAGCAGTTCTTC.

This chain uses TRBV27 with TRBJ1-2; unclear D gene. Trimming stripped 2 bases from V and 5 bases from J, with 6 bases between. The CDR3 is made up of 12 amino acids. Germline V gene sequence: CDR1 MNHEY, CDR2 SMNVEV (reference sequence). The CDR3 coding sequence is TGTGCCAGCAGTTTAAAGTCGTATGGCTACACCTTC. The encoded protein is CASSLKSYGYTF.

The genes are TRBV5-1 and TRBJ1-1, with 8 nucleotides matching TRBD1. This CDR3 spans 14 amino acids. V gave up 4 bases and J gave up 2 bases; unmatched junction bases: 4. CDR1 and CDR2 (germline): SGHRS, YFSETQ. The DNA of the CDR3 is TGCGCCAGCAGCATAGGACAGGGAAACACTGAAGCTTTCTTT. Translated, it gives CASSIGQGNTEAFF.

The rearrangement uses TRBV6-5 and TRBJ2-7; D remains ambiguous. Germline V gives CDR1 MNHEY, CDR2 SVGAGI. Trimming pared 5 bases from V and 5 bases from J, leaving 16 bases between. The length of the CDR3 is 14 residues. The DNA for the CDR3 is TGTGCCAGCAGTCCTGTGGGTGTTAACGACGAGCAGTACTTC. Translation: CASSPVGVNDEQYF.

This CDR3 is CASSQVQGRGNTEAFF. The DNA for the CDR3 is TGCGCCAGCAGCCAAGTTCAGGGACGGGGGAACACTGAAGCTTTCTTT. This chain links TRBV4-1 with TRBJ1-1, with a possible D match to TRBD1 (5 bases). This CDR3 is 16 amino acids long. The V end was cut by 1 base, the J end by 1 base, with 13 bases between. From germline, CDR1 is MGHRA and CDR2 YSYEKL.

As to this clone: The identical CDR3 is also encoded by other nucleotide sequences in the sample. The chain uses TRBV27 and TRBJ1-5; 7 bases are a match to TRBD1. Trimming cost V 3 bases and J 5 bases; bases outside gene matches: 4. CDR3 length: 14 residues. The germline V gene encodes CDR1 MNHEY and CDR2 SMNVEV (reference sequence). CDR3 DNA: TGTGCCAGCAGTTTGAGACAGGGCGATCAGCCCCAGCATTTT. It translates to CASSLRQGDQPQHF.

J is TRBJ1-3 and V is TRBV13; D remains unclear. Germline loops: CDR1 PRHDT, CDR2 FYEKMQ (reference sequence). The germline V and J ends were trimmed by 4 bases and 0 bases, with 10 bases remaining between them. CDR3 size: 15 residues. Written as DNA, the CDR3 is TGTGCCAGCAGCTGGTACGAAAGCTCTGGAAACACCATATATTTT. Its translation: CASSWYESSGNTIYF.

V is TRBV29-1 and J is TRBJ2-3; D is unresolved. V was clipped by 4 bases and J by 7 bases, with 15 bases between them. Germline V CDR1 and CDR2: SQVTM, ANQGSEA. The CDR3 contains 13 residues. This CDR3 reads CSVVSIISNTQYF. The CDR3 bases are TGCAGCGTTGTGAGTATTATCAGCAATACGCAGTATTTT.

The rearrangement uses TRBV4-1 and TRBJ1-1; D perhaps matches TRBD1 (5 bases). The V end lost 1 base, the J end lost 3 bases, and 9 bases lay between the germline ends. Germline CDR1 and CDR2: MGHRA and YSYEKL. The CDR3 loop spans 14 amino acids. The CDR3 is CASSQAMGDTEAFF. The DNA of the CDR3 is TGCGCCAGCAGCCAAGCCATGGGGGACACTGAAGCTTTCTTT.

The rearrangement joins TRBV6-6 to TRBJ2-7; the match to TRBD2 covers 7 bases. This CDR3 is 16 amino acids long. The J segment lost 1 base and the V segment lost 2 bases, leaving 8 bases of the junction unmatched. In germline, CDR1 is MNHNY, CDR2 SVGAGI (reference sequence). CDR3 nucleotide sequence: TGTGCCAGCAGTTACGGGGGGGATTTGAGGTCCTACGAGCAGTACTTC. This codes for CASSYGGDLRSYEQYF.

The CDR3 spells CASSSGSFGGPPQHF. For the CDR3, the DNA is TGTGCCAGCAGTTCCGGCAGCTTCGGGGGCCCCCCCCAGCATTTT. The V gene is TRBV28, the J gene TRBJ1-5; TRBD1 might be the D (6 bases). Germline values: CDR1 MDHEN, CDR2 SYDVKM. CDR3 size: 15 residues. Trimming took 4 bases from V and 10 from J, leaving 20 bases between them.

The chain combines TRBV29-1 with TRBJ2-7, with 9 bases fitting TRBD2. This CDR3 comprises 13 residues. Per the germline V gene, CDR1 is SQVTM and CDR2 is ANQGSEA. V lost 8 bases, J lost 2 bases, and 7 bases stayed unmatched. The CDR3 spells CSPPGLAAYEQYF. Written as DNA, the CDR3 is TGCAGCCCCCCGGGACTAGCTGCCTACGAGCAGTACTTC.

The chain recombines TRBV27 with TRBJ2-7; the match to TRBD2 covers 8 bases. With V trimmed by 3 bases and J by 5 bases, 6 bases remained unmatched. This CDR3 contains 14 residues. Germline assignment: CDR1 MNHEY and CDR2 SMNVEV (reference sequence). The CDR3 protein is CASSFWDSGDEQYF. CDR3 sequence (DNA): TGTGCCAGCAGTTTTTGGGATAGCGGGGACGAGCAGTACTTC.

The table lists this clone with a count of one. The gene calls are TRBV21-1 and TRBJ2-7; the table assigns TRBD2, which was not confirmed against the DNA. TRBV21-1 is shown as a pseudogene. The CDR3 has 13 amino acids. The CDR3 protein is CASSKLGRGEQYF. In DNA form, the CDR3 reads TGTGCCAGCAGCAAATTGGGCCGGGGGGAGCAGTACTTC.

The chain is built from TRBV19 and TRBJ2-5; 14 bases agree with TRBD2. Germline V gene sequence: CDR1 LNHDA, CDR2 SQIVND (reference sequence). The CDR3 runs 15 residues. J gave up 11 bases and V 6 bases, and 11 bases lay outside the gene matches. Written as DNA, the CDR3 is TGTGCCAGTAGACCCGGGACTAGCGGGAGCTGGGAGCAGTACTTC. The encoded protein is CASRPGTSGSWEQYF.